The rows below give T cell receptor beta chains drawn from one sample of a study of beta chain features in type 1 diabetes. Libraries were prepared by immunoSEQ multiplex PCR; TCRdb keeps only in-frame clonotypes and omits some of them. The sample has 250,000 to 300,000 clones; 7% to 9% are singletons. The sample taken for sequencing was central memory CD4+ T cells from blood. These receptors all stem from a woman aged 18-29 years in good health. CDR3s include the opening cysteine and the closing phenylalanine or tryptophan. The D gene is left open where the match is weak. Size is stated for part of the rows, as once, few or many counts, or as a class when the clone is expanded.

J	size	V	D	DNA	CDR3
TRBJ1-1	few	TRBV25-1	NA	TGTGCCAGCAGTGAACAGGGAAGGACTGAAGCTTTCTTT	CASSEQGRTEAFF
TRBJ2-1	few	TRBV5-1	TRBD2	TGCGCCAGCAGCCCGCCCCTGAGTGGGGGGGGCAATGAGCAGTTCTTC	CASSPPLSGGGNEQFF
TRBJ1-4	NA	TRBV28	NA	TGTGCCAGCAGCGGGGTAGGGCAGACTCTAGAAAAACTGTTTTTT	CASSGVGQTLEKLFF
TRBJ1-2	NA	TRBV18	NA	TGTGCCAGCTCACCCTCCGCCGACTATGGCTACACCTTC	CASSPSADYGYTF
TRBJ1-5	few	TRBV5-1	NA	TGCGCCAGCAAGGGGGTTCAGCCCCAGCATTTT	CASKGVQPQHF
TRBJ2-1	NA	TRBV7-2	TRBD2	TGTGCCAGCAGCCTAACGCGGGGGGAGCAGTTCTTC	CASSLTRGEQFF
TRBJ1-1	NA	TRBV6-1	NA	TGTGCCACCGGGGGGGCGTTCACTGAAGCTTTCTTT	CATGGAFTEAFF
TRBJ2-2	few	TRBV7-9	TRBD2	TGTGCCAGCAGCCCCTCGGCGGGGGTGGAGAACACCGGGGAGCTGTTTTTT	CASSPSAGVENTGELFF
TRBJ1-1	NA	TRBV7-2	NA	TGTGCCAGCAGCTTTATGGGGAACACTGAAGCTTTCTTT	CASSFMGNTEAFF
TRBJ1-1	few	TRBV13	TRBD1	TGTGCCAGCAGCACAGGACAGGCCGTCGCTATGAACACTGAAGCTTTCTTT	CASSTGQAVAMNTEAFF
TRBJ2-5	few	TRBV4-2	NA	TGTGCCAGCAGCCAAGGGTCAGAAGGGGGGGAGACCCAGTACTTC	CASSQGSEGGETQYF
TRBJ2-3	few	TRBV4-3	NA	TGCGCCAGCAGTCGGTCGGGACCGAGGGATACGCAGTATTTT	CASSRSGPRDTQYF
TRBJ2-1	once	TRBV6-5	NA	TGTGCCAGCAGTTTCGCAACCGGGACAGAGCAGTTCTTC	CASSFATGTEQFF
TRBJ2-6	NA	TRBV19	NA	TGTGCCAGTAGTATTTGGGTTGGGGCTGGGGCCAACGTCCTGACTTTC	CASSIWVGAGANVLTF
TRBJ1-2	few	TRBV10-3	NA	TGTGCCATCAGGCCCGGGACTCCGTCGAGCGGCTACACCTTC	CAIRPGTPSSGYTF
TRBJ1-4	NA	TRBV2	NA	TGTGCCAGCAGTCGGCAGGGTAATGAAAAACTGTTTTTT	CASSRQGNEKLFF
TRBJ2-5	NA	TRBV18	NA	TGTGCCAGCTCACCACTTAGTTTGTCCCAAGAGACCCAGTACTTC	CASSPLSLSQETQYF
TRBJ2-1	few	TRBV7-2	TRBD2	TGTGCCAGCAGCTTACGGGTAGCGGGGGGGCCCAATGAGCAGTTCTTC	CASSLRVAGGPNEQFF
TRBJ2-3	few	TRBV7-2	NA	TGTGCCAGCAGCCACCCAAGCACAGATACGCAGTATTTT	CASSHPSTDTQYF
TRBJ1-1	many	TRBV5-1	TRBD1	TGCGCCAGCAGCCCGGGCCGGGACAGTAAAGCTTTCTTT	CASSPGRDSKAFF
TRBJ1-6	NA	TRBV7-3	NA	TGTGCCAGCAGCTTTCTCAATGGTTCACCCCTCCACTTT	CASSFLNGSPLHF
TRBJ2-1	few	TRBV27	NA	NA	CASSLRSTMSSSSGLKFF
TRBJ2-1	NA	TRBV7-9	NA	TGTGCCAGCAGCTTAAAGGCTTACTCCTACAATGAGCAGTTCTTC	CASSLKAYSYNEQFF
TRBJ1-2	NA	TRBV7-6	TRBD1	TGTGCCAGCAGCCTGGGACAGGGATTTGGCTACACCTTC	CASSLGQGFGYTF
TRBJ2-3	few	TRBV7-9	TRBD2	TGTGCCAGCAGCTTGGGACTACATGACACAGATACGCAGTATTTT	CASSLGLHDTDTQYF
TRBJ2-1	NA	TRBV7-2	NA	TGTGCCAGCAGCTTAGAATCATACAATGAGCAGTTCTTC	CASSLESYNEQFF
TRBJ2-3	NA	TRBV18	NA	TGTGCCAGCTCACCCTCCCCGTCAGATACGCAGTATTTT	CASSPSPSDTQYF
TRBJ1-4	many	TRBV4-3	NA	TGCGCCAGCAGCCAAAGGCGGCAGGGGCGGGAAAAACTGTTTTTT	CASSQRRQGREKLFF
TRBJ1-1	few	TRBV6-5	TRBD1	TGTGCCAGCAGTTACGGGACAGGGAACACTGAAGCTTTCTTT	CASSYGTGNTEAFF
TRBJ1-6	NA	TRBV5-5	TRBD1	TGTGCCAGCAGCTACGAACAGGGGGCGAGTTCACCCCTCCACTTT	CASSYEQGASSPLHF
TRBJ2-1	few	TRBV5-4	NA	TGTGCCAGCAGCTTGAATCACTACAATGAGCAGTTCTTC	CASSLNHYNEQFF
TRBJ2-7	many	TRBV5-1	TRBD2	TGCGCCAGCAGCGGGACTAGTACCTACGAGCAGTACTTC	CASSGTSTYEQYF
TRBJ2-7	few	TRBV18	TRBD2	TGTGCCAGCTCACCAGGCACGGGAGGGATCTACGAGCAGTACTTC	CASSPGTGGIYEQYF
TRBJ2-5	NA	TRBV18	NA	TGTGCCAGCTCACGAACGAGCCAAGAGACCCAGTACTTC	CASSRTSQETQYF
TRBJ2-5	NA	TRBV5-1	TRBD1	TGCGCCAGCTATCCAGGGGGAGCGGAAGAGACCCAGTACTTC	CASYPGGAEETQYF
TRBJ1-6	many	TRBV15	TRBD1	TGTGCCACCAGCAGCTGGACAGGGCTAGGTTCACCCCTCCACTTT	CATSSWTGLGSPLHF
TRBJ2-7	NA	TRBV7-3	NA	TGTGCCAGCAGCTTAAGGGGCGGGTTCTCGGACGAGCAGTACTTC	CASSLRGGFSDEQYF
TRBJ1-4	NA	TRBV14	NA	TGTGCCAGCAGTGTGGGACTCAACGAAAAACTGTTTTTT	CASSVGLNEKLFF
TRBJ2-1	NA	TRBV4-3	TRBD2	TGCGCCAGCAGCCACGAGAGGCGGGGGGCTAGCGATGAGCAGTTCTTC	CASSHERRGASDEQFF
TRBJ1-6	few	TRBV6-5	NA	TGTGCCAGCAGTTATGATCCTATTTCACCCCTCCACTTT	CASSYDPISPLHF
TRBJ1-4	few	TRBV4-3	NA	TGCGCCAGCAGAAGGACGGGTTTGTATGAAAAACTGTTTTTT	CASRRTGLYEKLFF
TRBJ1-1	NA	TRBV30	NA	TGTGCCTGGAGTCCGCTGGTTGAAGCTTTCTTT	CAWSPLVEAFF
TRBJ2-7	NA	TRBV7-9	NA	TGTGCCAGCAGCTTAGGATCAGTAGGGTACGAGCAGTACTTC	CASSLGSVGYEQYF
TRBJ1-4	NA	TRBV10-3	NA	TGTGCCACCGGACAGAACGGTGAAAAACTGTTTTTT	CATGQNGEKLFF